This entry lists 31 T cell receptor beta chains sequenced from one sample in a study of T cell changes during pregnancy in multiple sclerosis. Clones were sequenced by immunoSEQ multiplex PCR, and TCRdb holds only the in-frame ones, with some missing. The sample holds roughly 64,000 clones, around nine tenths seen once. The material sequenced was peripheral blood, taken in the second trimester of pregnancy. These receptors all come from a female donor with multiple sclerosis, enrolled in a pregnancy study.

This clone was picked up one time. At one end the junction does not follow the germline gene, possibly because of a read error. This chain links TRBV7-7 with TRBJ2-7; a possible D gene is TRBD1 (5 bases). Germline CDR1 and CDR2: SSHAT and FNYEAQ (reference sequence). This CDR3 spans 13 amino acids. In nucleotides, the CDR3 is TGTGCTAGCAGCACCGGGCAGGGTTACGAGCAGTACTTC. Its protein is CASSTGQGYEQYF.

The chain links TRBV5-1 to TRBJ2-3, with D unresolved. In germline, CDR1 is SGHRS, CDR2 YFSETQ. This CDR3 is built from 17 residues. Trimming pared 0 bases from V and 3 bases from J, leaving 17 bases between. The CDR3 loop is CASSLGQIRLRTDTQYF. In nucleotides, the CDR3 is TGCGCCAGCAGCTTGGGGCAGATTCGGCTGAGGACAGATACGCAGTATTTT. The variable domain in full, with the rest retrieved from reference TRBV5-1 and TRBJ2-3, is KAGVTQTPRYLIKTRGQQVTLSCSPISGHRSVSWYQQTPGQGLQFLFEYFSETQRNKGNFPGRFSGRQFSNSRSEMNVSTLELGDSALYLCASSLGQIRLRTDTQYFGPGTRLTVL.

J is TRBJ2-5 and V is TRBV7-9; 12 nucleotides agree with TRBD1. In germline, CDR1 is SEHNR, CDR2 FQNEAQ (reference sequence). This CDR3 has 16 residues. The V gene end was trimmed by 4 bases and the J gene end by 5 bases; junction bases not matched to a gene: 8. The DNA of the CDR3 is TGTGCCAGCAGCTACCACCGGGACAGGGGGCGGGAGACCCAGTACTTC. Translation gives CASSYHRDRGRETQYF.

The CDR3 DNA sequence: TGTGCCAGTAGTATGATGGCGGTCCGCTCCTACGAGCAGTACTTC. Its translation: CASSMMAVRSYEQYF. This chain connects TRBV19 to TRBJ2-7; no clear D. V shed 3 bases and J shed 0 bases, with 12 bases lying between them. Per the germline V gene, CDR1 is LNHDA and CDR2 is SQIVND (reference sequence). This CDR3 has 15 amino acids. Complete variable domain (other parts from reference TRBV19 and TRBJ2-7): DGGITQSPKYLFRKEGQNVTLSCEQNLNHDAMYWYRQDPGQGLRLIYYSQIVNDFQKGDIAEGYSVSREKKESFPLTVTSAQKNPTAFYLCASSMMAVRSYEQYFGPGTRLTVT.

CDR3 residues: CASGFTGARTEAFF. The CDR3 DNA follows: TGTGCTAGTGGTTTCACAGGGGCGAGAACTGAAGCTTTCTTT. The rearrangement links TRBV12-5 to TRBJ1-1, with 7 bases lining up with TRBD1. CDR3 length: 14 amino acids. After removal of 3 bases from V and 5 bases from J, the junction contained 6 bases not matched to a gene. Germline V lookup: CDR1 LGHNT, CDR2 FRNRAP.

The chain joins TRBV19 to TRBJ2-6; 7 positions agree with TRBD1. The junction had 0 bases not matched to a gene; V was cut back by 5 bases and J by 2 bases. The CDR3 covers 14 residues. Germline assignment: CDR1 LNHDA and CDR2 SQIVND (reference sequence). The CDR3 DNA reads TGTGCCAGTAGTCAGGGGGCTGGGGCCAACGTCCTGACTTTC. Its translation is CASSQGAGANVLTF.

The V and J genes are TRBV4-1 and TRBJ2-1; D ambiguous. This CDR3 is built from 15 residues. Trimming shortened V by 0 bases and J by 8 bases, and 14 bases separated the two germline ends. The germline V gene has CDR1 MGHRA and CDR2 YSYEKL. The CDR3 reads CASSQEELGSDEQFF. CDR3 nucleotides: TGCGCCAGCAGCCAAGAAGAGCTAGGAAGCGATGAGCAGTTCTTC.

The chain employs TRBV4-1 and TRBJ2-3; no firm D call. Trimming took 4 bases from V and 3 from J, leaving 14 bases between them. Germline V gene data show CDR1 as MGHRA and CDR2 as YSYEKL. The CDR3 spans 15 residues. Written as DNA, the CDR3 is TGCGCCAGCAGCCCTCTTTCCCCAGGAACAGATACGCAGTATTTT. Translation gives CASSPLSPGTDTQYF.

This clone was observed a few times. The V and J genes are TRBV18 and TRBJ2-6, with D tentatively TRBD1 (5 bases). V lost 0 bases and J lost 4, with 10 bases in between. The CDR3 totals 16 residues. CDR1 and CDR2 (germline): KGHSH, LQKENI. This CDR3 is CASSPPSGPGANVLTF. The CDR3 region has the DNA TGTGCCAGCTCACCACCATCAGGGCCCGGGGCCAACGTCCTGACTTTC. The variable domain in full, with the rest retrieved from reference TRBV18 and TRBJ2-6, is NAGVMQNPRHLVRRRGQEARLRCSPMKGHSHVYWYRQLPEEGLKFMVYLQKENIIDESGMPKERFSAEFPKEGPSILRIQQVVRGDSAAYFCASSPPSGPGANVLTFGAGSRLTVL.

Here the CDR3 DNA reads TGTGCCAGCAGACCGGGACTAGCGGCAGATACGCAGTATTTT. Translation: CASRPGLAADTQYF. The chain carries TRBV6-6 and TRBJ2-3, with 11 nucleotides matching TRBD2. CDR1 and CDR2 (germline): MNHNY, SVGAGI (reference sequence). V lost 6 bases and J lost 4; bases outside the gene matches: 3. This CDR3 is 14 amino acids long.

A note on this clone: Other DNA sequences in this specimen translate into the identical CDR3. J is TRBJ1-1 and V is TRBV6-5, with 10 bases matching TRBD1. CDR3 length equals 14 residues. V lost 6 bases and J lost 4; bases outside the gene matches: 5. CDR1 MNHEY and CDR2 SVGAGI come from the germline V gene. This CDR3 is CASSRGQGPTEAFF. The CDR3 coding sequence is TGTGCCAGCAGCCGGGGACAGGGGCCCACTGAAGCTTTCTTT.

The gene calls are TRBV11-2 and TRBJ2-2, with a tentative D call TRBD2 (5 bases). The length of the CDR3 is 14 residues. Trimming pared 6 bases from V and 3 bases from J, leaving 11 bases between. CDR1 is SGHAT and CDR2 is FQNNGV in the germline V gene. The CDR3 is CASRVLGDTGELFF. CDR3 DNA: TGTGCCAGCAGGGTCCTCGGGGACACCGGGGAGCTGTTTTTT.

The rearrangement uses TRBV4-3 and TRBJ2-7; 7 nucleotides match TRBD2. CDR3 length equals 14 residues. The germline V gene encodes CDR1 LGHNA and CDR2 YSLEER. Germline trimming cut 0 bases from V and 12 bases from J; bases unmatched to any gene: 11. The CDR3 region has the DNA TGCGCCAGCAGCCAAGACTTCGGTGGGAGGGAAAGGTACTTC. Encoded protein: CASSQDFGGRERYF.

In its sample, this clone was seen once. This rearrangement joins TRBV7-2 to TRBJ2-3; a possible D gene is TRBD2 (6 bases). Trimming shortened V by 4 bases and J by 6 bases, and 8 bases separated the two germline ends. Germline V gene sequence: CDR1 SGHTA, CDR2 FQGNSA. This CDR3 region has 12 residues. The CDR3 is CASSYSGDTQYF. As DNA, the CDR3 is TGTGCCAGCAGCTACAGCGGGGATACGCAGTATTTT.

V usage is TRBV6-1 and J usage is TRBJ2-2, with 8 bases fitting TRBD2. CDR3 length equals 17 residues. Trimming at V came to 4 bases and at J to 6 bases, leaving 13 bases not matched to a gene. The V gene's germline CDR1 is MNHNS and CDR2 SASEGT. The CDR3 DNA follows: TGTGCCAGCAGTGTTCCAGCGGGAGTTCGTGGGGCCGGGGAGCTGTTTTTT. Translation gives CASSVPAGVRGAGELFF.

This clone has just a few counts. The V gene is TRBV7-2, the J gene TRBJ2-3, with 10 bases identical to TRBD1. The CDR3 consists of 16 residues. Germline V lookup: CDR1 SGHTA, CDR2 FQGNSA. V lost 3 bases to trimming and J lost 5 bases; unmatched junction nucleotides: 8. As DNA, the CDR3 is TGTGCCAGCAGCTTGACCGGGACAGGGGCAGGAGATACGCAGTATTTT. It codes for CASSLTGTGAGDTQYF.

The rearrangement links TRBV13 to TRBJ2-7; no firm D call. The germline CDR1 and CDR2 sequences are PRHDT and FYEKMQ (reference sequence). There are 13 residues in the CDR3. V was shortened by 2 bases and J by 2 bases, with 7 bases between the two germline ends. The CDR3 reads CASSLSSPYEQYF. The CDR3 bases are TGTGCCAGCAGCTTATCCAGTCCCTACGAGCAGTACTTC.

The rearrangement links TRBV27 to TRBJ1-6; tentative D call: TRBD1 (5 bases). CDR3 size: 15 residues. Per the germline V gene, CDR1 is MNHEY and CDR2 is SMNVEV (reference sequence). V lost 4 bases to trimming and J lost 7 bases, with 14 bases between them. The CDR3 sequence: CASSSPGVGNSPLHF. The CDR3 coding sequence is TGTGCCAGCAGTTCCCCGGGGGTAGGGAATTCACCCCTCCACTTT.

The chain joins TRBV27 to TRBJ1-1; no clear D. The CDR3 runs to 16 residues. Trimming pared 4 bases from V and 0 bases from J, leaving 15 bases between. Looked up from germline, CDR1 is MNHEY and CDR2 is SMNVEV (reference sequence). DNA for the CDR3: TGTGCCAGCAGTTCCCCTGTGGCATCCTTGAACACTGAAGCTTTCTTT. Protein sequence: CASSSPVASLNTEAFF.

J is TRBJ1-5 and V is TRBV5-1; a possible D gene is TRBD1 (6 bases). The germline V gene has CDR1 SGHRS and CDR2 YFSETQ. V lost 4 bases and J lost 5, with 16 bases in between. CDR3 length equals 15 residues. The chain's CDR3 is CASSEGGGIDQPQHF. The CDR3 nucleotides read TGCGCCAGCAGCGAAGGGGGGGGCATTGATCAGCCCCAGCATTTT.

The CDR3, as DNA: TGTGCCAGCTCACCGACAAGACAGAACACTGAAGCTTTCTTT. Translated: CASSPTRQNTEAFF. V is TRBV18 and J is TRBJ1-1; D ambiguous. The CDR3 has 14 amino acids. The germline V and J ends were trimmed by 3 bases and 1 base, with 9 bases remaining between them. Germline assignment: CDR1 KGHSH and CDR2 LQKENI. Full variable domain (missing parts from reference TRBV18 and TRBJ1-1): NAGVMQNPRHLVRRRGQEARLRCSPMKGHSHVYWYRQLPEEGLKFMVYLQKENIIDESGMPKERFSAEFPKEGPSILRIQQVVRGDSAAYFCASSPTRQNTEAFFGQGTRLTVV.

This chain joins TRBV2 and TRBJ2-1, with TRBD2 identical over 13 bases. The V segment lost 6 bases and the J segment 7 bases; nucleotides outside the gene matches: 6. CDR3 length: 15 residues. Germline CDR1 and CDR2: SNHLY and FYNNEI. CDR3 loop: CASRAGTSGINEQFF. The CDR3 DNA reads TGTGCCAGCAGGGCCGGGACTAGCGGGATTAATGAGCAGTTCTTC.

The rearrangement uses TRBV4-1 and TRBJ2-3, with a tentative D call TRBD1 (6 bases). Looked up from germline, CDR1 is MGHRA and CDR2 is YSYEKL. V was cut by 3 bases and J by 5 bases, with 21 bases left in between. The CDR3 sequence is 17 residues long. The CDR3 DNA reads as TGCGCCAGCAGCCATGACAGGCCAAATTACGCCGAAGATACGCAGTATTTT. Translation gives CASSHDRPNYAEDTQYF.

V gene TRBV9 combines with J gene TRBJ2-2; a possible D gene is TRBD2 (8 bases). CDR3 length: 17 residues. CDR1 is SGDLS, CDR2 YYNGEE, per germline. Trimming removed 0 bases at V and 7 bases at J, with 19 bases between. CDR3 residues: CASSVASGGTRNGELFF. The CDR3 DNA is TGTGCCAGCAGCGTAGCGTCAGGGGGGACTAGGAACGGGGAGCTGTTTTTT.

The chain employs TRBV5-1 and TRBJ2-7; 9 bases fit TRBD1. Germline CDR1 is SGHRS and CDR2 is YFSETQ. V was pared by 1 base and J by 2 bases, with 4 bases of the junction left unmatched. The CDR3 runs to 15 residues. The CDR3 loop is CASSLSRDRAYEQYF. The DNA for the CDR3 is TGCGCCAGCAGCTTGTCTCGGGACAGGGCCTACGAGCAGTACTTC.

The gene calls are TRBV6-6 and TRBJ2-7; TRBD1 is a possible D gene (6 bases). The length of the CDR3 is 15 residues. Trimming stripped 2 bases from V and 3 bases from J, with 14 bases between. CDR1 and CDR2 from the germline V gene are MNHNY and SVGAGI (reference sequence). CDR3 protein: CASSYHGLDSYEQYF. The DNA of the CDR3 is TGTGCCAGCAGTTACCACGGTTTGGACAGCTACGAGCAGTACTTC.

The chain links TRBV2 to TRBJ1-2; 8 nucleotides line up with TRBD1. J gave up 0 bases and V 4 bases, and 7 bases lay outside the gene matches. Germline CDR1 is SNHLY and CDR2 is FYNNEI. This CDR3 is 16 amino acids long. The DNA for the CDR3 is TGTGCCAGCAGTGGGACAGGGCGCATAACTAACTATGGCTACACCTTC. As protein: CASSGTGRITNYGYTF.

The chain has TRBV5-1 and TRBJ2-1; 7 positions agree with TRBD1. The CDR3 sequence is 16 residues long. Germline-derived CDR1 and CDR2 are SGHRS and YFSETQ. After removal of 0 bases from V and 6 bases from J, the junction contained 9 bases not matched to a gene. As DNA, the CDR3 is TGCGCCAGCAGCTTGGGTACCCGGACAGGAGTCAATGAGCAGTTCTTC. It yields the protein CASSLGTRTGVNEQFF.

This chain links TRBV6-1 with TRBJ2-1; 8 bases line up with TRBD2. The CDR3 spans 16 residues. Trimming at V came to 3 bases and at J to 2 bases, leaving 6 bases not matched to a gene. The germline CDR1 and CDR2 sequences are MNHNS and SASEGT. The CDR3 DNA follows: TGTGCCAGCAGTGACGGACTAGCACCAACCTACAATGAGCAGTTCTTC. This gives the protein CASSDGLAPTYNEQFF.

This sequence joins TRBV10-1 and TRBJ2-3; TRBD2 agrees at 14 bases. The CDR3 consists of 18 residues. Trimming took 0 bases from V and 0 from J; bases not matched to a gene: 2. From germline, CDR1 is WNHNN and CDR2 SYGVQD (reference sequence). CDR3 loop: CASSESGTSGRSTDTQYF. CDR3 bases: TGCGCCAGCAGTGAGTCGGGGACTAGCGGGAGAAGCACAGATACGCAGTATTTT.

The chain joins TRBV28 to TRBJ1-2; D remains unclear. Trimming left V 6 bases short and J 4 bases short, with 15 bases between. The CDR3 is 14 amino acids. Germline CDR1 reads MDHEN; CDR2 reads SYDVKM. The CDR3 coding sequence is TGTGCCAGCAGATATCTTCGGGGATCCTATGGCTACACCTTC. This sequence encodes CASRYLRGSYGYTF.